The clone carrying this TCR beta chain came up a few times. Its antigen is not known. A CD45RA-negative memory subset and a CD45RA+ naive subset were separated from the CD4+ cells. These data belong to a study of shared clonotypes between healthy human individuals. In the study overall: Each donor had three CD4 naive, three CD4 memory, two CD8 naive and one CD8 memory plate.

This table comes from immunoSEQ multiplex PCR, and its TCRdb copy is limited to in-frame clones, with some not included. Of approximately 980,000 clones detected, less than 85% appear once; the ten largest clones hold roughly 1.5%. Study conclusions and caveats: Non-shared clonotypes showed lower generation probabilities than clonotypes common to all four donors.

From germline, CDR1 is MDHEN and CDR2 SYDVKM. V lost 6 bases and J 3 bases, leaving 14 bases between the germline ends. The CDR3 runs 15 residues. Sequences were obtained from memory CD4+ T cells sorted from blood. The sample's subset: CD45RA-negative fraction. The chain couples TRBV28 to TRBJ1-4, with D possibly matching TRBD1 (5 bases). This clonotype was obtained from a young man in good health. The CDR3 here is CASRATGAANEKLFF. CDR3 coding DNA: TGTGCCAGCAGGGCTACAGGCGCGGCTAATGAAAAACTGTTTTTT. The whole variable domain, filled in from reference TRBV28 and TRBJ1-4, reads DVKVTQSSRYLVKRTGEKVFLECVQDMDHENMFWYRQDPGLGLRLIYFSYDVKMKEKGDIPEGYSVSREKKERFSLILESASTNQTSMYLCASRATGAANEKLFFGSGTQLSVL.